The source of this TCR beta chain is a study of response to subunit inactivated influenza vaccine. This CDR3 has 13 amino acids. Germline CDR1 reads SGHTA; CDR2 reads FQGNSA. Trimming pared 2 bases from V and 5 bases from J, leaving 10 bases between. In TCRdb, the RT-PCR reads were re-called with MiXCR into one record per CDR3 protein. The sample yields about 780,000 distinct CDR3 sequences, approximately 17% seen once. There are a few counts of this clonotype. The rearrangement uses TRBV7-2 and TRBJ2-7, with D perhaps TRBD2 (5 bases). The sample in question was PBMCs from blood, obtained approximately 5 days after vaccination. The clonotype was recovered from a man in his forties or fifties who received an inactivated influenza vaccine. The CDR3 loop reads CASSLIGRDEQYF. The CDR3 DNA reads as TGTGCCAGCAGCTTAATCGGGCGGGACGAGCAGTACTTC. The variable domain in full, with the rest retrieved from reference TRBV7-2 and TRBJ2-7, is GAGVSQSPSNKVTEKGKDVELRCDPISGHTALYWYRQSLGQGLEFLIYFQGNSAPDKSGLPSDRFSAERTGGSVSTLTIQRTQQEDSAVYLCASSLIGRDEQYFGPGTRLTVT.